Each of the 19 T cell receptor beta chains below was sequenced from the same sample in a study of CD8+CD57+ T cells in acquired aplastic anemia. Genomic DNA acted as the template from which TCR beta VDJ combination and CDR3 sequence profiling were carried out. TCRdb independently ran MiXCR on the reads; one entry per CDR3 protein. The sample lists about 98,000 distinct CDR3 sequences, about 66% occurring once. Patients picked for sequencing had shown CD8+CD57+ cell expansion detected by flow cytometry. Sequencing input: sorted CD4+, CD8+, or CD8+CD57+ T cells (not recorded which) from PBMCs. These receptor sequences come from a human donor with aplastic anemia.

V is TRBV5-1 and J is TRBJ1-1, with TRBD1 identical over 8 bases. The CDR3 consists of 15 residues. V trimming: 5 bases; J trimming: 3 bases; junction bases outside the gene matches: 9. Germline CDR1 is SGHRS and CDR2 is YFSETQ. CDR3 protein: CASSFGQGPYTEAFF. The CDR3 DNA sequence: TGCGCCAGCAGTTTTGGACAGGGACCGTACACTGAAGCTTTCTTT.

CDR3 DNA: TGTGCCAGCAGTGTGGCAGGGGGCTCTGGAAACACCATATATTTT. It yields the protein CASSVAGGSGNTIYF. The V and J genes are TRBV25-1 and TRBJ1-3; 7 bases are a match to TRBD1. Germline lookup yields CDR1 MGHDK and CDR2 SYGVNS. The trim removed 4 bases at V and 0 bases at J, leaving 3 bases unmatched. CDR3 length: 15 residues.

By proportion, this clonotype is medium-sized. This chain joins TRBV7-8 and TRBJ2-7, with no clear D. CDR1 is SGHVS and CDR2 is FQNEAQ in the germline V gene. This CDR3 spans 12 amino acids. The germline V and J ends were trimmed by 5 bases and 7 bases, with 12 bases remaining between them. CDR3 residues: CASSPDDIEQYF. The CDR3 DNA sequence: TGTGCCAGCAGCCCAGACGACATAGAGCAGTACTTC.

The gene calls are TRBV19 and TRBJ1-2; the D gene is possibly TRBD1 (6 bases). The length of the CDR3 is 15 residues. The V gene's germline CDR1 is LNHDA and CDR2 SQIVND (reference sequence). Trimming stripped 6 bases from V and 0 bases from J, with 14 bases between. CDR3 sequence: CASSGAGATNYGYTF. The CDR3 DNA sequence: TGTGCCAGTAGCGGGGCGGGGGCGACTAACTATGGCTACACCTTC.

This sequence joins TRBV24-1 and TRBJ2-2; perhaps TRBD1 as D (6 bases). The CDR3 covers 15 residues. CDR1 and CDR2 from the germline V gene are KGHDR and SFDVKD. Trimming left V 8 bases short and J 1 base short, with 13 bases between. The CDR3 DNA is TGTGCCACCACCAGCACGGGACAGAACACCGGGGAGCTGTTTTTT. It specifies CATTSTGQNTGELFF.

The J gene is TRBJ2-3, the V gene TRBV20-1; TRBD2 agrees at 13 bases. V lost 7 bases to trimming and J lost 1 base; unmatched junction nucleotides: 8. Germline V gene lookup returns CDR1 DFQATT and CDR2 SNEGSKA (reference sequence). This CDR3 comprises 16 residues. The chain's CDR3 is CSVGLAGVMGTDTQYF. The CDR3 DNA reads TGCAGTGTTGGACTAGCGGGAGTTATGGGCACAGATACGCAGTATTTT.

CDR3: CASSIGQLATNEKLFF. In DNA, the CDR3 is TGTGCCAGTAGTATTGGCCAGCTTGCAACTAATGAAAAACTGTTTTTT. The gene calls are TRBV19 and TRBJ1-4; no firm D call. Germline CDR1 and CDR2: LNHDA and SQIVND (reference sequence). CDR3 length: 16 amino acids. The germline V and J ends were trimmed by 3 bases and 0 bases, with 11 bases remaining between them.

The chain employs TRBV24-1 and TRBJ2-1; D not certain. Trimming took off 5 bases at V and 8 bases at J, with 9 bases between the two ends. CDR3 size: 12 residues. From germline, CDR1 is KGHDR and CDR2 SFDVKD. CDR3 loop: CATSGGADEQFF. CDR3 bases: TGTGCCACCAGTGGAGGTGCGGATGAGCAGTTCTTC.

This chain joins TRBV10-3 and TRBJ1-5; 10 bases map to TRBD1. This CDR3 has 13 residues. Germline V gives CDR1 ENHRY, CDR2 SYGVKD. The ends lost 11 bases at V and 5 bases at J; junction bases unmatched: 6. This CDR3 is CASQGTGDQPQHF. DNA of the CDR3: TGTGCCTCCCAGGGGACAGGGGATCAGCCCCAGCATTTT.

This chain links TRBV20-1 with TRBJ2-3; 7 bases line up with TRBD2. Germline CDR1 reads DFQATT; CDR2 reads SNEGSKA (reference sequence). CDR3 length equals 16 residues. V was pared by 1 base and J by 4 bases, with 11 bases of the junction left unmatched. CDR3 DNA sequence: TGCAGTGCTAGAGGGATTCGACTAGCTTCGCCAGATACGCAGTATTTT. The encoded protein is CSARGIRLASPDTQYF.

This chain connects TRBV9 to TRBJ2-1; D may be TRBD2 (7 bases). Germline CDR1 is SGDLS and CDR2 is YYNGEE. Trimming removed 4 bases at V and 6 bases at J, with 20 bases between. The CDR3 is 16 residues long. CDR3 in amino acids: CASSPSTGGVGNEQFF. CDR3 nucleotides: TGTGCCAGCAGCCCCTCGACGGGGGGCGTTGGCAATGAGCAGTTCTTC. Full variable domain (rest looked up from reference TRBV9 and TRBJ2-1): DSGVTQTPKHLITATGQRVTLRCSPRSGDLSVYWYQQSLDQGLQFLIQYYNGEERAKGNILERFSAQQFPDLHSELNLSSLELGDSALYFCASSPSTGGVGNEQFFGPGTRLTVL.

This sequence joins TRBV7-9 and TRBJ2-5; D is undetermined. CDR3 size: 13 residues. Germline CDR1 SEHNR, CDR2 FQNEAQ (reference sequence). V was shortened by 7 bases and J by 5 bases, with 14 bases between the two germline ends. CDR3 in DNA: TGTGCCAGCATCCCTTCCGGTAGGGAGACCCAGTACTTC. Translated: CASIPSGRETQYF.

This chain uses TRBV7-9 with TRBJ2-1; D call uncertain. CDR3 size: 12 residues. CDR1 SEHNR and CDR2 FQNEAQ come from the germline V gene (reference sequence). Trimming removed 3 bases from V and 9 bases from J, with 9 bases in between. CDR3 region: CASSLIPGEQFF. The CDR3 DNA reads TGTGCCAGCAGCTTGATACCGGGTGAGCAGTTCTTC.

The J gene is TRBJ1-5, the V gene TRBV2; the D gene is possibly TRBD1 (5 bases). V dropped 6 bases and J dropped 6 bases, with 18 bases sitting between them. The germline V gene encodes CDR1 SNHLY and CDR2 FYNNEI. This CDR3 is 15 amino acids long. The CDR3 nucleotides are TGTGCCAGCAGGGGGGGGACGGCGAAAGGTCAGCCCCAGCATTTT. Translation: CASRGGTAKGQPQHF.

This clonotype occurred a few times. The chain couples TRBV19 to TRBJ1-1; D ambiguous. V was shortened by 3 bases and J by 6 bases, with 8 bases between the two germline ends. Germline V lookup: CDR1 LNHDA, CDR2 SQIVND (reference sequence). The CDR3 consists of 12 residues. The CDR3 region is CASSMVGPEAFF. The DNA for the CDR3 is TGTGCCAGTAGTATGGTTGGGCCTGAAGCTTTCTTT.

The chain employs TRBV20-1 and TRBJ2-7, with 8 bases matching TRBD1. Germline V lookup: CDR1 DFQATT, CDR2 SNEGSKA (reference sequence). The CDR3 covers 13 residues. Trimming at V came to 5 bases and at J to 6 bases, leaving 9 bases not matched to a gene. The chain's CDR3 is CSASQPGQVEQYF. CDR3 nucleotide sequence: TGCAGTGCTTCCCAACCGGGACAGGTCGAGCAGTACTTC.

This clonotype was observed once. This sequence joins TRBV12-3 or TRBV12-4 and TRBJ2-3; D is uncertain. CDR3 size: 13 residues. V lost 3 bases and J lost 6, with 10 bases in between. CDR3 DNA: TGTGCCAGCAGTTTGAGCGTCCTGGATACGCAGTATTTT. It encodes CASSLSVLDTQYF.

There are a few counts of this clonotype. The chain combines TRBV15 with TRBJ1-3; maybe TRBD1 (5 bases). Trimming took off 7 bases at V and 0 bases at J, with 13 bases between the two ends. CDR1 and CDR2 from the germline V gene are LNHNV and YYDKDF (reference sequence). The CDR3 is made up of 15 amino acids. DNA for the CDR3: TGTGCCACCACCGACCGACAGCTCTCTGGAAACACCATATATTTT. This sequence encodes CATTDRQLSGNTIYF.

The chain employs TRBV15 and TRBJ2-3; 7 bases align to TRBD1. The CDR3 runs to 15 residues. CDR1 and CDR2 from the germline V gene are LNHNV and YYDKDF (reference sequence). The junction had 6 bases not matched to a gene; V was cut back by 3 bases and J by 3 bases. The CDR3 protein is CATSSDPGGTDTQYF. Written as DNA, the CDR3 is TGTGCCACCAGCAGCGATCCAGGGGGAACAGATACGCAGTATTTT.